The clone carrying this T cell receptor beta chain has a single count. The antigen remains unidentified. The data originate from a study of cytotoxic CD8 clonotypes in ibrutinib-treated CLL. Whole-study context: Patients: around 11 relapsed/refractory, roughly 14 treatment-naive, 17 to 18 IGHV unmutated. After a median of around 70 months, around 15 patients stayed remitted and some 12 progressed; responses had been partial in 24 and complete in 2. Study-level points and caveats: Clonality, elevated at ibrutinib response, dropped back toward baseline at progression.

Data came from immunoSEQ multiplex PCR; TCRdb stores just in-frame clones and leaves some out. Among 150,000 or so clones, around nine tenths were seen once, and the ten largest hold about 2.9%. Trimming pared 8 bases from V and 2 bases from J, leaving 3 bases between. Germline V gene lookup returns CDR1 KGHSH and CDR2 LQKENI. The CDR3 has 10 residues. This specimen consisted of PBMCs, obtained at disease progression, from a patient treated with ibrutinib. This clonotype originated in a human donor with chronic lymphocytic leukemia. The rearrangement links TRBV18 to TRBJ2-5; D gene ambiguous. CDR3 coding DNA: TGTGCCAGCGCACAAGAGACCCAGTACTTC. This gives the protein CASAQETQYF. The full variable domain, with the rest looked up from reference TRBV18 and TRBJ2-5, is NAGVMQNPRHLVRRRGQEARLRCSPMKGHSHVYWYRQLPEEGLKFMVYLQKENIIDESGMPKERFSAEFPKEGPSILRIQQVVRGDSAAYFCASAQETQYFGPGTRLLVL.